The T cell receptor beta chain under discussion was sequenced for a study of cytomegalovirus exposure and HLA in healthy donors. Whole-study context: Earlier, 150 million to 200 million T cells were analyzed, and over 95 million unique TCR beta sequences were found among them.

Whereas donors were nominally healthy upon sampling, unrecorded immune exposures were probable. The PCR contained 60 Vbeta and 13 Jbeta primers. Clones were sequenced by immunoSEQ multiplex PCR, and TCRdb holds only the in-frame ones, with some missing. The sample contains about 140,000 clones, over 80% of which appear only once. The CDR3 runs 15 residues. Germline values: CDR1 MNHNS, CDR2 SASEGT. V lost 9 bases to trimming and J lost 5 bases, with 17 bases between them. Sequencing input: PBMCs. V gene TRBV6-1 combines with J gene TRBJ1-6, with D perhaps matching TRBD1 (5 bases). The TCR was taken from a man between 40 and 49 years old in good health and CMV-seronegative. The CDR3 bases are TGTGCCAGGGAGGATGGGGGGTGGGATAATTCACCCCTCCACTTT. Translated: CAREDGGWDNSPLHF.